This TCR beta chain is from a study of blood T cells in healthy people across ages. After removal of 6 bases from V and 9 bases from J, the junction contained 6 bases not matched to a gene. The CDR3 has 13 residues. Per germline, CDR1 SGHVS and CDR2 FNYEAQ. This clonotype was picked up a small number of times. The authors ran a second PCR of about 6 to 11 cycles using a sample-barcoded 5' primer and a J-beta primer mix. TCRdb passed the 5' RACE reads through MiXCR, listing each CDR3 protein once. The table includes about 1,400,000 distinct CDR3 sequences, 42% detected once. Material: blood. This chain connects TRBV7-6 to TRBJ2-1, with 9 bases matching TRBD1. This clonotype was obtained from a woman under 30 in good health. The CDR3: CASSHGQGSEQFF. The CDR3 nucleotides read TGTGCCAGCAGTCATGGACAGGGGAGTGAGCAGTTCTTC.